Following are 4 T cell receptor beta chains from one sample sequenced in a study of blood T cell repertoires in COVID-19. The protocol was immunoSEQ multiplex PCR, while the TCRdb copy is restricted to in-frame clones and leaves out a portion. The top ten hold over 0.95% of the sample, which has 210,000 or so clones, over 80% seen once. The specimen sequenced was peripheral blood. The receptors derive from a woman aged 25 to 39 with COVID-19, enrolled during active disease.

The chain uses TRBV7-9 and TRBJ2-1; 8 nucleotides agree with TRBD2. This CDR3 contains 15 residues. V trimming: 1 base; J trimming: 5 bases; junction bases outside the gene matches: 4. CDR1 is SEHNR, CDR2 FQNEAQ, per germline (reference sequence). In DNA form, the CDR3 reads TGTGCCAGCAGCTTAGTACTAGCGGCGAACAATGAGCAGTTCTTC. It codes for CASSLVLAANNEQFF. Looking up the rest from reference TRBV7-9 and TRBJ2-1 gives the full variable domain: DTGVSQNPRHKITKRGQNVTFRCDPISEHNRLYWYRQTLGQGPEFLTYFQNEAQLEKSRLLSDRFSAERPKGSFSTLEIQRTEQGDSAMYLCASSLVLAANNEQFFGPGTRLTVL.

The gene calls are TRBV30 and TRBJ1-2; 8 positions agree with TRBD1. The length of the CDR3 is 15 residues. V was pared by 0 bases and J by 3 bases, with 6 bases of the junction left unmatched. Germline V gives CDR1 GTSNPN, CDR2 SVGIG (reference sequence). The CDR3 is CAWSVPRGLDYGYTF. CDR3 bases: TGTGCCTGGAGTGTACCCAGGGGGCTTGACTATGGCTACACCTTC.

This clone was seen a single time. This rearrangement joins TRBV2 to TRBJ2-3; 10 nucleotides line up with TRBD2. The V and J ends lost 2 bases and 0 bases, in that order; junction bases with no gene match: 5. CDR1 is SNHLY, CDR2 FYNNEI, per germline. The CDR3 has 17 amino acids. In DNA form, the CDR3 reads TGTGCCAGCAGTGAACTAGCGGGGGCCCCGAGCACAGATACGCAGTATTTT. It yields the protein CASSELAGAPSTDTQYF. Full variable domain (rest looked up from reference TRBV2 and TRBJ2-3): EPEVTQTPSHQVTQMGQEVILRCVPISNHLYFYWYRQILGQKVEFLVSFYNNEISEKSEIFDDQFSVERPDGSNFTLKIRSTKLEDSAMYFCASSELAGAPSTDTQYFGPGTRLTVL.

The chain is built from TRBV12-3 or TRBV12-4 and TRBJ1-1, with unresolved D. The CDR3 has 13 residues. The V and J ends lost 6 bases and 0 bases respectively, with 8 bases between them. CDR3 nucleotides: TGTGCCAGCAGCCTCAGTTTGAACACTGAAGCTTTCTTT. This translates into CASSLSLNTEAFF.